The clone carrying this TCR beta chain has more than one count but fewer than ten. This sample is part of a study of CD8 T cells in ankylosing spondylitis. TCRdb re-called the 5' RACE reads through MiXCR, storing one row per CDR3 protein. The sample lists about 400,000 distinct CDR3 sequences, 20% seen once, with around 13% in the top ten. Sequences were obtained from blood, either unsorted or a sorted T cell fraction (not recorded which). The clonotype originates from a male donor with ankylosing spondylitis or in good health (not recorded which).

The CDR3 DNA follows: TGTGCCAGCAGCCAACTAGCGGGGGTGCGCACAGATACGCAGTATTTT. This codes for CASSQLAGVRTDTQYF. The V and J genes are TRBV3-1 and TRBJ2-3; TRBD2 aligns across 10 bases. Germline trimming cut 2 bases from V and 1 base from J; bases unmatched to any gene: 3. The CDR3 spans 16 residues. Germline V gene lookup returns CDR1 LGHDT and CDR2 YNNKEL (reference sequence).